This T cell receptor beta chain was observed in a study of cytomegalovirus exposure and HLA in healthy donors. As for this clone: The antigen is not known.

General study points: Rarity held for most TCR sequences, but there were some public TCRs that occurred in many donors. Previous analysis showed most TCR beta V segments were productive about 90% or about 30% of the time. In a later analysis, several top co-occurrence clusters appeared linked to parvovirus B19, influenza, CMV and Epstein-Barr virus. A link between a missense DCLRE1C variant and TCR beta V- and J-gene trimming emerged from a later analysis.

Germline assignment: CDR1 LGHNA and CDR2 YSLEER. The junction had 4 bases not matched to a gene; V was cut back by 2 bases and J by 3 bases. The CDR3 spans 16 residues. Vbeta (60) and Jbeta (13) primers were used in the PCR. Method: immunoSEQ multiplex PCR; TCRdb's copy keeps in-frame clones and lacks some. Of some 94,000 clones in the sample, about two thirds were seen once. The chain carries TRBV4-3 and TRBJ2-1; 10 nucleotides align to TRBD2. Specimen: PBMCs. The clonotype originates from a man aged 50 to 60 in good health and CMV-seronegative. CDR3 region: CASSQFLAGDYNEQFF. The DNA of the CDR3 is TGCGCCAGCAGCCAATTCCTAGCGGGGGACTACAATGAGCAGTTCTTC.